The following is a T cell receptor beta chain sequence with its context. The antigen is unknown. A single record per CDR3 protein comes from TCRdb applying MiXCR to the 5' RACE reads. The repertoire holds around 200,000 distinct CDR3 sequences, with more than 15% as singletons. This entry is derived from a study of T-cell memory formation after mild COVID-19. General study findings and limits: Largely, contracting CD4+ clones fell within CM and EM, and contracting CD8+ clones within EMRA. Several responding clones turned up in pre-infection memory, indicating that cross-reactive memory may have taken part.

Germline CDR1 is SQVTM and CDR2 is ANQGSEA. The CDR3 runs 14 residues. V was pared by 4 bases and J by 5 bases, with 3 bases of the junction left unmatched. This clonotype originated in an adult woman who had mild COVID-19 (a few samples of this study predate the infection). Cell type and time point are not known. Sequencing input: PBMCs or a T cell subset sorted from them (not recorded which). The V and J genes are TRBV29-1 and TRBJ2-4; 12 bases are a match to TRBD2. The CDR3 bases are TGCAGCGTTGGACTAGCGGGAGTTGAAAACATTCAGTACTTC. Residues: CSVGLAGVENIQYF.